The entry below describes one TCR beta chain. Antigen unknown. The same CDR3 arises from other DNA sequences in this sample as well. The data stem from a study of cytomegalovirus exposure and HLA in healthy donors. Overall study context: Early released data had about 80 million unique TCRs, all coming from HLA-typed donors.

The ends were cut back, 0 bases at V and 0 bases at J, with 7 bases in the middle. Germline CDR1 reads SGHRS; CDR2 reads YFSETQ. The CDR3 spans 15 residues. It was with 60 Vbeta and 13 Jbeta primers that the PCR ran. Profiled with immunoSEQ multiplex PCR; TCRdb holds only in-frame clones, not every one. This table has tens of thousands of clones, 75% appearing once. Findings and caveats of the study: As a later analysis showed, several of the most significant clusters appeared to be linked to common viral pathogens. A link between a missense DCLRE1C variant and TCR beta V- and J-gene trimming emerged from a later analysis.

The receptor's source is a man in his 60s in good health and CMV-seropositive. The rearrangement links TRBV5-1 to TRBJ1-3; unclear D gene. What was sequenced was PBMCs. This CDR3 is CASSLEGVSGNTIYF. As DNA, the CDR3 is TGCGCCAGCAGCTTGGAGGGAGTCTCTGGAAACACCATATATTTT.